The sequence of this T cell receptor (beta chain) was determined in a study of response to subunit inactivated influenza vaccine. As to this clonotype: What it recognizes is unknown.

Trimming removed 2 bases from V and 6 bases from J, with 12 bases in between. The CDR3 contains 13 residues. CDR1 SGHRS and CDR2 YFSETQ come from the germline V gene. TCRdb independently ran MiXCR on the RT-PCR reads; one entry per CDR3 protein. The repertoire has about 480,000 distinct CDR3 sequences, 10% to 15% of them found once; the top ten carry 13%. Study results and limitations: Authors proposed each seasonal influenza vaccination draws in few new T cells.

This clonotype was obtained from a middle-aged man who received an inactivated influenza vaccine. The chain employs TRBV5-1 and TRBJ2-7, with D possibly TRBD2 on 5 matching bases. Source: PBMCs from blood, taken roughly 45 days after vaccination. CDR3 amino acids: CASSFGLPGEQYF. The CDR3 bases are TGCGCCAGCAGCTTTGGACTCCCCGGCGAGCAGTACTTC.